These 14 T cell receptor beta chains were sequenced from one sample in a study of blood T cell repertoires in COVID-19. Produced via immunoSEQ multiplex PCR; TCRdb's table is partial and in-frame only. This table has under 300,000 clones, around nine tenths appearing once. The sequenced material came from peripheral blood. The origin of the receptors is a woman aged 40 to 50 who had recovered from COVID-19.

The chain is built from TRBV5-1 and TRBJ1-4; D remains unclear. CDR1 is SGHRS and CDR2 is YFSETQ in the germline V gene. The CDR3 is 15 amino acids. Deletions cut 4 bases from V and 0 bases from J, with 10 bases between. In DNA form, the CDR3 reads TGCGCCAGCAGCGCCGGGTCTGCAACTAATGAAAAACTGTTTTTT. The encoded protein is CASSAGSATNEKLFF.

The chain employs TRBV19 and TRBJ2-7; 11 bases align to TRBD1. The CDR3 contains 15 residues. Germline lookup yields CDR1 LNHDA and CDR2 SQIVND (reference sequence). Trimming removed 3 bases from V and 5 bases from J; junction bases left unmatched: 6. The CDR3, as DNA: TGTGCCAGTAGTATGGGACAGGGGGTATGGAACGAGCAGTACTTC. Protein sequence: CASSMGQGVWNEQYF.

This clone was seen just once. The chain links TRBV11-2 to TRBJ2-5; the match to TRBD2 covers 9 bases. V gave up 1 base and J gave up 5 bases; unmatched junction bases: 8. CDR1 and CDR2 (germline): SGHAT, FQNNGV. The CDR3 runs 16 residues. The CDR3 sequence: CASSLGGGGAGETQYF. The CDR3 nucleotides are TGTGCCAGCAGCTTAGGCGGCGGGGGGGCCGGGGAGACCCAGTACTTC.

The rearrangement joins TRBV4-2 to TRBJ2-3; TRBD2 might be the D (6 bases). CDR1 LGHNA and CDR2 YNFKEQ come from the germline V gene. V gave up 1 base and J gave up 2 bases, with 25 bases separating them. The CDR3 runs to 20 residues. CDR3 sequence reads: CASSQAARSGTVLNTDTQYF. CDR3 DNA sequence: TGTGCCAGCAGCCAAGCAGCTCGGTCAGGGACTGTATTGAACACAGATACGCAGTATTTT.

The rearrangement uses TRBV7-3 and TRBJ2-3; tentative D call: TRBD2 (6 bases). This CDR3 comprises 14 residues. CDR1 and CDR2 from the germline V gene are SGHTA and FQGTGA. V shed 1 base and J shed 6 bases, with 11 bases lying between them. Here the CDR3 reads CASSLIEGRDTQYF. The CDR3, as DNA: TGTGCCAGCAGCTTAATAGAGGGGAGGGATACGCAGTATTTT.

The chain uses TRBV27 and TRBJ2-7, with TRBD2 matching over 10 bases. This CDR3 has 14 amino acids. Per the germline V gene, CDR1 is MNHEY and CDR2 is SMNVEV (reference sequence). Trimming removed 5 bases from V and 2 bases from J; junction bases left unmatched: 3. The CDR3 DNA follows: TGTGCCAGCAGTCCAGGACTAGCGGCCTACGAGCAGTACTTC. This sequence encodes CASSPGLAAYEQYF.

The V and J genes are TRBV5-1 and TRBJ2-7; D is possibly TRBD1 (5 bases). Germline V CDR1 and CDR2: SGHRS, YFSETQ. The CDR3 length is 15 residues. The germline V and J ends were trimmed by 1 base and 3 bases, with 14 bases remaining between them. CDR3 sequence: CASSLSQGRYYEQYF. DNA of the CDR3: TGCGCCAGCAGCTTGTCGCAGGGTAGATACTACGAGCAGTACTTC.

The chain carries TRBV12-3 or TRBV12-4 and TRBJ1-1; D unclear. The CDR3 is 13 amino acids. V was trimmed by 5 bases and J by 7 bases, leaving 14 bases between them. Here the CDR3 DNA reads TGTGCCAGCAGTCACGTTTGGGAGGGTGAAGCTTTCTTT. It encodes CASSHVWEGEAFF.

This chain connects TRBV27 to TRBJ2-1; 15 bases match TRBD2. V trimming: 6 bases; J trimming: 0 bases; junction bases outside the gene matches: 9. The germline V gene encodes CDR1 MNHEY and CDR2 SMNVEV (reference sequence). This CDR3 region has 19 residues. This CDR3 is CASREAGTSGRSSYNEQFF. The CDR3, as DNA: TGTGCCAGCAGGGAGGCCGGGACTAGCGGGAGGAGCTCCTACAATGAGCAGTTCTTC.

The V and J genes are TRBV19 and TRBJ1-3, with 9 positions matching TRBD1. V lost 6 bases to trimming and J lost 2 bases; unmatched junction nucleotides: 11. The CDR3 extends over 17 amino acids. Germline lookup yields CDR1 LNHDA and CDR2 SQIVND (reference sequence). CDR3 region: CASRGGTGISTGNTIYF. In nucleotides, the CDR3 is TGTGCCAGTAGGGGGGGGACAGGGATCTCTACTGGAAACACCATATATTTT.

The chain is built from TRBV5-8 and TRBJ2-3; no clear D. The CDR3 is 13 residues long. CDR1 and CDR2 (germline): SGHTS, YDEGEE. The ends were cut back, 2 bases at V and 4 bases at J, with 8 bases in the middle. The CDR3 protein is CASSFYRPDTQYF. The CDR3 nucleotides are TGTGCCAGCAGCTTTTACAGACCAGATACGCAGTATTTT.

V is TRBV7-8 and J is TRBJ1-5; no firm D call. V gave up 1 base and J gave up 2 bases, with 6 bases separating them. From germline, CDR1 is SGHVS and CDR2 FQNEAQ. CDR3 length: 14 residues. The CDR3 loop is CASSLDRGNQPQHF. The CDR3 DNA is TGTGCCAGCAGCTTAGATCGGGGCAATCAGCCCCAGCATTTT.

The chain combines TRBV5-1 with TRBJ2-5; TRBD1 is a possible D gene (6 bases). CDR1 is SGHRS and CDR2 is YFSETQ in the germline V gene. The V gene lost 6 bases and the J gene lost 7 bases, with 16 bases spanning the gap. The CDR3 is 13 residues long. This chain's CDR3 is CASKGENRATQYF. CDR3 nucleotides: TGCGCCAGCAAGGGGGAGAACAGGGCGACCCAGTACTTC.

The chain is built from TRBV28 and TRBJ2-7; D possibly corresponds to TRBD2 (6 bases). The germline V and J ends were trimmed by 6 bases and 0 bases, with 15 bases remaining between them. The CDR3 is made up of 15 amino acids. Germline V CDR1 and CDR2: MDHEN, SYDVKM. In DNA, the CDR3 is TGTGCCAGCAGACCGACTAGGATGAGCTCCTACGAGCAGTACTTC. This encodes CASRPTRMSSYEQYF.